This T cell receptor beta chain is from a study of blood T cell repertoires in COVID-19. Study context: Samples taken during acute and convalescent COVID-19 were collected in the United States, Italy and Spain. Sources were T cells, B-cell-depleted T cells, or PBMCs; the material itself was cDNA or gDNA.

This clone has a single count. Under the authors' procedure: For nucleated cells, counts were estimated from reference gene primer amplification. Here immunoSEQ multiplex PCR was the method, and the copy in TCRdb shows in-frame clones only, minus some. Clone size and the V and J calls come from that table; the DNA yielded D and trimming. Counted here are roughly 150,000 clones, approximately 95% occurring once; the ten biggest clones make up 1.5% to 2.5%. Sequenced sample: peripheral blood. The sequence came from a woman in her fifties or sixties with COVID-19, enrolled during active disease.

The CDR3 DNA reads as TGTGCCAGCAGCCAAGGCAGGGCAAATTCACCCCTCCACTTT. Amino acids: CASSQGRANSPLHF. The chain links TRBV3-1 (or the pseudogene TRBV3-2) to TRBJ1-6; tentatively, D is TRBD1 (5 bases). The CDR3 covers 14 residues. V lost 1 base to trimming and J lost 7 bases, with 8 bases between them. Germline V lookup: CDR1 LGHDT, CDR2 YNNKEL (reference sequence).